Sequencing of this T cell receptor beta chain was carried out in a study of T cell repertoires in cytomegalovirus infection. Background on the study: From public TCR beta signatures came an indication of both CMV infection and matching HLA type. Overall study results and limits: Totalled public TCR beta family frequency picked out people who carried CMV plus the relevant HLA. The ex vivo response showed dominance by HLA-C-restricted CMV-specific TCR beta clonotypes.

V lost 1 base to trimming and J lost 5 bases, with 11 bases between them. The CDR3 sequence is 14 residues long. Germline V gene data show CDR1 as SGHTA and CDR2 as FQGNSA. There are many counts of this clonotype. The antigen is unknown. From the reads, TCRdb called clonotypes with MiXCR, one entry per CDR3 protein. The table lists some 700,000 distinct CDR3 sequences, 35% to 45% of them singletons. The sample consisted of PBMCs. The sequence was collected from a human donor in good health (CMV status not recorded). Some clones in this sample may be carry-over from other donors' samples. The rearrangement joins TRBV7-2 to TRBJ1-2; no clear D gene. The CDR3 is CASSLGHRNYGYTF. CDR3 coding DNA: TGTGCCAGCAGCTTAGGTCATCGTAATTATGGCTACACCTTC.